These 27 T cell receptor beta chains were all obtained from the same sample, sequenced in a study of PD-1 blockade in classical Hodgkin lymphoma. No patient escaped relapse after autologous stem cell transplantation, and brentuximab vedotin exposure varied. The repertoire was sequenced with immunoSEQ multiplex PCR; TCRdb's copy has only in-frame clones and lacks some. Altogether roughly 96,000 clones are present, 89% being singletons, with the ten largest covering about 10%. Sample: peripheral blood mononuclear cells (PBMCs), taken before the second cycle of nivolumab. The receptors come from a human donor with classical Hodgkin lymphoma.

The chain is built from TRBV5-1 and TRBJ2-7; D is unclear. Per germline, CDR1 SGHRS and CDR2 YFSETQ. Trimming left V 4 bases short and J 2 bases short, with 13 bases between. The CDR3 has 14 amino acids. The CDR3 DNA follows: TGCGCCAGCAGCGAAGGTCCTTTTACCTACGAGCAGTACTTC. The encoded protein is CASSEGPFTYEQYF.

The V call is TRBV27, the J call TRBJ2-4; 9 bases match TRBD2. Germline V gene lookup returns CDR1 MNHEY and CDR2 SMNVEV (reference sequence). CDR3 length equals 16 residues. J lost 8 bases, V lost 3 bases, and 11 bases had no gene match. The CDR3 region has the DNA TGTGCCAGCAGTTTGGCCGGGACTAGCATGGAGGACATTCAGTACTTC. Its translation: CASSLAGTSMEDIQYF.

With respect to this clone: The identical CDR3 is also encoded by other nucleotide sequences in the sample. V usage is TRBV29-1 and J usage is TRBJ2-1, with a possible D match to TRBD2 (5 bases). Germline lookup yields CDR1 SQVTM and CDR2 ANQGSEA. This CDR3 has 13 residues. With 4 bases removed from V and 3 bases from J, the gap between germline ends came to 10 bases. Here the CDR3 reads CSVGASGYNEQFF. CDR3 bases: TGCAGCGTTGGGGCAAGCGGCTACAATGAGCAGTTCTTC.

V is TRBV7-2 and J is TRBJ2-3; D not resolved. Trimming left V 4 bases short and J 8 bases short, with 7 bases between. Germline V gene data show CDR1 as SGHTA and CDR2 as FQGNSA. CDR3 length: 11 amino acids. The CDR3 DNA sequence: TGTGCCAGCAGCTCCCCAGTTACGCAGTATTTT. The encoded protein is CASSSPVTQYF.

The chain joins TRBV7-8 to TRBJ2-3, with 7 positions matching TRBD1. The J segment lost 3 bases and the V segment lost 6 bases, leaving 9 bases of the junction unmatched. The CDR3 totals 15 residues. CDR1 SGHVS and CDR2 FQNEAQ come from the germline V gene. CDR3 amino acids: CASRIGTAGTDTQYF. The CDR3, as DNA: TGTGCCAGCAGGATCGGGACAGCAGGGACAGATACGCAGTATTTT.

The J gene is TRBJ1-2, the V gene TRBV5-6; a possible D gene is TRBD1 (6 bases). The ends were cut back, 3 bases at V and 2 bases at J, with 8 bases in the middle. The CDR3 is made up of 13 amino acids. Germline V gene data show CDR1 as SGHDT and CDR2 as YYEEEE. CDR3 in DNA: TGTGCCAGCAGCTGGCAGGGGAACTATGGCTACACCTTC. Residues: CASSWQGNYGYTF.

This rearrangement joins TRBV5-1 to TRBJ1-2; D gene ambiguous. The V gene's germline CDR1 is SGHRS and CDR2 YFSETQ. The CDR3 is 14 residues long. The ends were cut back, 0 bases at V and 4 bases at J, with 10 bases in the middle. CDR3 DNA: TGCGCCAGCAGCTTGGACGCAGGTGGCTATGGCTACACCTTC. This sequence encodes CASSLDAGGYGYTF.

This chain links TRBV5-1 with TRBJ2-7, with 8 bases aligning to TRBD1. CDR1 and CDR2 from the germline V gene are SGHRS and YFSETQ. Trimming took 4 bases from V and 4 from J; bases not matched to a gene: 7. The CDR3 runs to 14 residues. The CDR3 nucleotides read TGCGCCAGCAGCCCCAGGCAGGGGGCTTACGAGCAGTACTTC. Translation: CASSPRQGAYEQYF.

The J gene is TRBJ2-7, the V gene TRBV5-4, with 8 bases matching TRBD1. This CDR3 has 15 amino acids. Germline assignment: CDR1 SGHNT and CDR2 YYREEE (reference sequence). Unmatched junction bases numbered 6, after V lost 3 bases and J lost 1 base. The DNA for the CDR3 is TGTGCCAGCAGCTCATCTGACAGGGGATCCTACGAGCAGTACTTC. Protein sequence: CASSSSDRGSYEQYF.

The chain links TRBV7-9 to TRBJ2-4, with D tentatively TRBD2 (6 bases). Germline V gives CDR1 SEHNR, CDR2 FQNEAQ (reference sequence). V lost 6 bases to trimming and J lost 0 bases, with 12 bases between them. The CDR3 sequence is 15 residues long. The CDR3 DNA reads TGTGCCAGCAGTTATTGGCGGGAAGCCAAAAACATTCAGTACTTC. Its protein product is CASSYWREAKNIQYF.

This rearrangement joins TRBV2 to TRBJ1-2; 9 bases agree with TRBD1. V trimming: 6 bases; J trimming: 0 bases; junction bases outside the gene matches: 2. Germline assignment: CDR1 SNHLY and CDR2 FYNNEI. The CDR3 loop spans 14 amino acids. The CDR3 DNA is TGTGCCAGCAGGGGACAGGGAGCTAACTATGGCTACACCTTC. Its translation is CASRGQGANYGYTF.

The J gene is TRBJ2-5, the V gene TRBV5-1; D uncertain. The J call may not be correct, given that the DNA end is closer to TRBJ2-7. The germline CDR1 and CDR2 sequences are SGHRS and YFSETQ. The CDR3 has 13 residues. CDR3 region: CASSSLEDYEQYF. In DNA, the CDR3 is TGCGCCAGCAGCTCCCTAGAAGACTACGAGCAGTACTTC.

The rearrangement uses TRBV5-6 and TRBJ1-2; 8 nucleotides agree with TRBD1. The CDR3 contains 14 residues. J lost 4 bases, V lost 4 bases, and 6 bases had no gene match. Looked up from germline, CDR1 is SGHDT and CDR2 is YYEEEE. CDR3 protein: CASSRRQGAYGYTF. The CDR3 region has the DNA TGTGCCAGCAGCCGCCGCCAGGGGGCCTATGGCTACACCTTC.

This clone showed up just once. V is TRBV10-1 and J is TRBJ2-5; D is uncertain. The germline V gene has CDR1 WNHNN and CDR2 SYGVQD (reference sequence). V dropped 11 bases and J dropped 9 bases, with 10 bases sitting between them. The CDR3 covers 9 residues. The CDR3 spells CAGRLAQYF. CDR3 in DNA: TGCGCCGGGCGTCTGGCCCAGTACTTC.

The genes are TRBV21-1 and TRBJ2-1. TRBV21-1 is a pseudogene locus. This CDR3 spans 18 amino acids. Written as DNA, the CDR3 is TGTGCCAGCAGCAAAAGGGGGGTGGGCACCACGTCCTACAATGAGCAGTTCTTC. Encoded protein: CASSKRGVGTTSYNEQFF.

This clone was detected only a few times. CDR3 DNA sequence: TGCGCCAGCAGCTTGACGCAGGGACGCTCACCCCTCCACTTT. Amino acid sequence: CASSLTQGRSPLHF. The chain couples TRBV5-1 to TRBJ1-6; tentatively, D is TRBD1 (5 bases). The germline V gene encodes CDR1 SGHRS and CDR2 YFSETQ. The CDR3 loop spans 14 amino acids. V lost 1 base, J lost 10 bases, and 12 bases lay in between.

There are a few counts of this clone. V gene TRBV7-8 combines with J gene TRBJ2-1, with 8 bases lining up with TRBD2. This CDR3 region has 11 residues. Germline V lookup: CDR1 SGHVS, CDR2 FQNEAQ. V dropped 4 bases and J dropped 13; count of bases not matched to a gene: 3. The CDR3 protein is CASSSGGDQFF. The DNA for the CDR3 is TGTGCCAGCAGCTCGGGGGGGGACCAGTTCTTC.

The CDR3 region has the DNA TGTGCCAGCAGTTTAGGGCTTACGGGGTTGGATGAGCAGTTCTTC. Translating it yields CASSLGLTGLDEQFF. The chain links TRBV28 to TRBJ2-1; TRBD2 is a possible D gene (5 bases). The CDR3 has 15 residues. Germline loops: CDR1 MDHEN, CDR2 SYDVKM. V was cut by 2 bases and J by 8 bases, with 16 bases left in between.

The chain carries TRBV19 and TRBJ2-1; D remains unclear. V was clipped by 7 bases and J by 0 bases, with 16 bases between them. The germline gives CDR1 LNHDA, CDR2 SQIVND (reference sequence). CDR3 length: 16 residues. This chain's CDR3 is CASTPGSRSSYNEQFF. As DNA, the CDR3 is TGTGCCAGTACCCCGGGTTCCAGGAGCTCCTACAATGAGCAGTTCTTC. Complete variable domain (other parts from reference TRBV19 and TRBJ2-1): DGGITQSPKYLFRKEGQNVTLSCEQNLNHDAMYWYRQDPGQGLRLIYYSQIVNDFQKGDIAEGYSVSREKKESFPLTVTSAQKNPTAFYLCASTPGSRSSYNEQFFGPGTRLTVL.

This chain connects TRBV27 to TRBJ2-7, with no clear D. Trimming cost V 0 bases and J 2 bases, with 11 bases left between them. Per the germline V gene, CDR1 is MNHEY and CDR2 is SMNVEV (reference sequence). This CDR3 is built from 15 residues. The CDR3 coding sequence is TGTGCCAGCAGTTTATCGATAGTATCCGCCTACGAGCAGTACTTC. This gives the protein CASSLSIVSAYEQYF.

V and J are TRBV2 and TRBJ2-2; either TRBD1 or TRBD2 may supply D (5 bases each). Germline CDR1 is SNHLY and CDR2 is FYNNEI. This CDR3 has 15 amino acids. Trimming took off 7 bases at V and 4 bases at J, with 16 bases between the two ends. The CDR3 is CASIPPRGFTGELFF. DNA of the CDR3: TGTGCCAGCATTCCGCCGAGGGGCTTCACCGGGGAGCTGTTTTTT. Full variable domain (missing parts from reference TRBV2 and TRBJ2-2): EPEVTQTPSHQVTQMGQEVILRCVPISNHLYFYWYRQILGQKVEFLVSFYNNEISEKSEIFDDQFSVERPDGSNFTLKIRSTKLEDSAMYFCASIPPRGFTGELFFGEGSRLTVL.

CDR3 nucleotides: TGTGCCAGCAGCGTTTGGGGGGGTCAAGAGACCCAGTACTTC. It yields the protein CASSVWGGQETQYF. This chain connects TRBV9 to TRBJ2-5; TRBD2 matches at 7 bases. This CDR3 contains 14 residues. V lost 2 bases, J lost 2 bases, and 3 bases stayed unmatched. From germline, CDR1 is SGDLS and CDR2 YYNGEE.

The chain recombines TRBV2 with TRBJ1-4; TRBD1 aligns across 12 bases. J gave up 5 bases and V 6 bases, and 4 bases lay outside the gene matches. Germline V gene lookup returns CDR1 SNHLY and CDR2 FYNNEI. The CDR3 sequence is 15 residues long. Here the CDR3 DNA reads TGTGCCAGCAGAGGGACAGGGGGCCGCAATGAAAAACTGTTTTTT. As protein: CASRGTGGRNEKLFF.

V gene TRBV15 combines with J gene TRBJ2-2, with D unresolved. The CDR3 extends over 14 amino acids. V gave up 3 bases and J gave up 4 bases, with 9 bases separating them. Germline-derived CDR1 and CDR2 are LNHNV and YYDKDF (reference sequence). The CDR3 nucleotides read TGTGCCACCAGCAGCTTGGCGAGCACCGGGGAGCTGTTTTTT. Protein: CATSSLASTGELFF.

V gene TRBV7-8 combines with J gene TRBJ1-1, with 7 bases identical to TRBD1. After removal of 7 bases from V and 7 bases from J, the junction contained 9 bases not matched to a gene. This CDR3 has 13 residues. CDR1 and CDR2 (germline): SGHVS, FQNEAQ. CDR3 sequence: CASNYRGTGEAFF. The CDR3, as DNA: TGTGCCAGCAATTACAGGGGTACGGGTGAAGCTTTCTTT.

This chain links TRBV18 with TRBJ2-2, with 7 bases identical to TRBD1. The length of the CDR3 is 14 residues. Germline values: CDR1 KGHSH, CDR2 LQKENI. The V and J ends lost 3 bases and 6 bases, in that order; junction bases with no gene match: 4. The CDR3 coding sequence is TGTGCCAGCTCACCCCTACAGGGGCCCGGGGAGCTGTTTTTT. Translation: CASSPLQGPGELFF.

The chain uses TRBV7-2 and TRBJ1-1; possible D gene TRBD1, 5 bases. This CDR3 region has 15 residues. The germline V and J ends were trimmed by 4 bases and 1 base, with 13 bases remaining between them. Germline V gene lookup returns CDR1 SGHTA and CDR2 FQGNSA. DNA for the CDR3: TGTGCCAGCAGCTCCCAACAGGACCCGAACACTGAAGCTTTCTTT. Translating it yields CASSSQQDPNTEAFF.